This entry lists 6 T cell receptor beta chains sequenced from one sample in a study of T cells in Graves' hyperthyroidism and ophthalmopathy. There were TCR beta CDR3 regions amplified from RNA transcripts. TCR CDR3 underwent first-round RT-PCR with the HTBI primer set. TCRdb ran MiXCR on the multiplex PCR reads and lists one entry per CDR3 protein. The repertoire holds approximately 600,000 distinct CDR3 sequences, 13% to 15% seen once, with roughly 6.9% in the top ten. Sequencing used blood. These receptors were taken from a woman aged 18 to 35 with Graves' ophthalmopathy.

The V gene is TRBV6-5, the J gene TRBJ1-2; 7 nucleotides match TRBD1. Trimming at V came to 5 bases and at J to 6 bases, leaving 3 bases not matched to a gene. The CDR3 consists of 12 residues. Germline loops: CDR1 MNHEY, CDR2 SVGAGI. In DNA form, the CDR3 reads TGTGCCAGCAGTAACAGGGGCGATGGCTACACCTTC. Translated, it gives CASSNRGDGYTF.

This clonotype was picked up a small number of times. The chain combines TRBV30 with TRBJ2-1, with D possibly matching TRBD1 (6 bases). The V end lost 3 bases, the J end lost 0 bases, and 12 bases lay between the germline ends. Germline V lookup: CDR1 GTSNPN, CDR2 SVGIG (reference sequence). The CDR3 loop spans 15 amino acids. The CDR3 nucleotides are TGTGCCTGGAGGGGGGCGGAAAGCTCCTACAATGAGCAGTTCTTC. As protein: CAWRGAESSYNEQFF.

This chain connects TRBV19 to TRBJ1-5; D may be TRBD1 (5 bases). Trimming removed 3 bases from V and 6 bases from J, with 15 bases in between. Germline loops: CDR1 LNHDA, CDR2 SQIVND (reference sequence). This CDR3 region has 15 residues. As DNA, the CDR3 is TGTGCCAGTAGTATGGCGGGGGAAGGTTTTCAGCCCCAGCATTTT. Translation gives CASSMAGEGFQPQHF.

As regards this clonotype: Just one base apart from a much larger clone, this may be a read error. The final CDR3 position lacks the conserved phenylalanine or tryptophan, pointing to a likely read error. The rearrangement uses TRBV20-1 and TRBJ2-3; no reliable D call. The CDR3 has 14 amino acids. The germline CDR1 and CDR2 sequences are DFQATT and SNEGSKA (reference sequence). Trimming shortened V by 5 bases and J by 2 bases, and 14 bases separated the two germline ends. CDR3 sequence: CSAARGSDTDTQYL. The CDR3 bases are TGCAGTGCTGCCCGAGGTTCCGACACAGATACGCAGTATCTT.

This clonotype has a handful of counts. V gene TRBV2 combines with J gene TRBJ1-2; no reliable D call. The V and J ends lost 5 bases and 8 bases respectively, with 15 bases between them. CDR1 SNHLY and CDR2 FYNNEI come from the germline V gene. There are 13 residues in the CDR3. In nucleotides, the CDR3 is TGTGCCAGCAGTTCGGCCGGAGCCGACGGCTACACCTTC. Residues: CASSSAGADGYTF. Based on the CDR3 plus reference TRBV2 and TRBJ1-2, the full variable domain is EPEVTQTPSHQVTQMGQEVILRCVPISNHLYFYWYRQILGQKVEFLVSFYNNEISEKSEIFDDQFSVERPDGSNFTLKIRSTKLEDSAMYFCASSSAGADGYTFGSGTRLTVV.

This sequence joins TRBV14 and TRBJ1-1; TRBD1 matches 8 bases. CDR3 size: 13 residues. Germline loops: CDR1 SGHDN, CDR2 FVKESK. With V trimmed by 0 bases and J by 12 bases, 6 bases remained unmatched. The CDR3 protein is CASSQERDRSPFF. CDR3 nucleotides: TGTGCCAGCAGCCAAGAGCGGGACAGGTCACCTTTCTTT.